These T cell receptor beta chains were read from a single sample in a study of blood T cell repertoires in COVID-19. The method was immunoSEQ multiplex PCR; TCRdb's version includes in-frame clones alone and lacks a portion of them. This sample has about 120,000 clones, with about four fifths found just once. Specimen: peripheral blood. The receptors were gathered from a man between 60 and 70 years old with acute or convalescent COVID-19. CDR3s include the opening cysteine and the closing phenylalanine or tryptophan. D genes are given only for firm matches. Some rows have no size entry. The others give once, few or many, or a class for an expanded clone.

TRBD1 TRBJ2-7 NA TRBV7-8 TGTGCCAGCAGCATGAGATTTGGGACAGGGGGAATGGGCGAGCAGTACTTC CASSMRFGTGGMGEQYF
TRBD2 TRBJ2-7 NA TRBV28 TGTGCCAGCAGTTTGGCGACTAGCCGCGAGCAGTACTTC CASSLATSREQYF
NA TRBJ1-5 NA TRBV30 TGTGCCTGTTCGTACTCCCAGGGCCGTCAGCCCCAGCATTTT CACSYSQGRQPQHF
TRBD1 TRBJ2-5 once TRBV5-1 TGCGCCAGCAGCCAAGATAGTCCCGGGACAGCAGGGGAGACCCAGTACTTC CASSQDSPGTAGETQYF
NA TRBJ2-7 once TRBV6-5 TGTGCCAGCAGGGCGACAGCAGCCTACGAGCAGTACTTC CASRATAAYEQYF
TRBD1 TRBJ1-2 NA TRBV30 TGTGCCTGGAGTGTGGGGACAGGCTATGGCTACACCTTC CAWSVGTGYGYTF
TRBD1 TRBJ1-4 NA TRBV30 TGTGCCTTTACCGAACCGGGACAGGGTAATGAAAAACTGTTTTTT CAFTEPGQGNEKLFF
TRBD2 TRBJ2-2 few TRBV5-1 TGCGCCAGCAGCTTAAGGCCTAGCGGACCCACCGGGGAGCTGTTTTTT CASSLRPSGPTGELFF
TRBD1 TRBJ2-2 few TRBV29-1 TGCAGCGTTAGGGGACAGACGAACACCGGGGAGCTGTTTTTT CSVRGQTNTGELFF
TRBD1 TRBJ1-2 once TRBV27 TGTGCCAGCAGTTTATATGGGGGCCAGGGGGCTCATGGCTACACCTTC CASSLYGGQGAHGYTF
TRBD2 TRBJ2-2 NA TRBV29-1 TGCAGCGTAAGCGGGACTGTCACCGGGGAGCTGTTTTTT CSVSGTVTGELFF
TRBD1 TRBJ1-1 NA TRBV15 TGTGCCACCAGCAGATCCCCGGGACAGGGGAACACTGAAGCTTTCTTT CATSRSPGQGNTEAFF
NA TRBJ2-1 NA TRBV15 TGTGCCACCAGCAGAGATCGGGCGGGGCTGGGGCCCTACAATGAGCAGTTCTTC CATSRDRAGLGPYNEQFF
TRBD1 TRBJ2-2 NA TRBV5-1 TGCGCCAGCAGCCACAGGACAGGGAGTAACACCGGGGAGCTGTTTTTT CASSHRTGSNTGELFF
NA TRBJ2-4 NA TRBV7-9 TGTGCCAGCAGCTTAGCTGGAAGCGCGGTCGACATTCAGTACTTC CASSLAGSAVDIQYF
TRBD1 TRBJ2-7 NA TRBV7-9 TGTGCCAGCAGCTCGACTTGGACAGGGGGTAACGAGCAGTACTTC CASSSTWTGGNEQYF
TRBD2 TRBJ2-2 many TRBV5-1 TGCGCCAGCAGCCCTCGGGGTAGCGGGTCCACCGGGGAGCTGTTTTTT CASSPRGSGSTGELFF
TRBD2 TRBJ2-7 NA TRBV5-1 TGCGCCAGCAGCTTGCAGGGTTCCGGGACTACACGCTACGAGCAGTACTTC CASSLQGSGTTRYEQYF
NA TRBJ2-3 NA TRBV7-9 TGTGCCAGCAGCTTTGGGGGGAGTACAGATACGCAGTATTTT CASSFGGSTDTQYF
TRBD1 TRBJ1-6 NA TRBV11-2 TGTGCCAGCAGCTCGAGACACAGGGGGCAAAATTCACCCCTCCACTTT CASSSRHRGQNSPLHF
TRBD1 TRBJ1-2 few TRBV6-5 TGTGCCAGCAGTACCCAAGGGGGCGCCGGCGGCTACACCTTC CASSTQGGAGGYTF
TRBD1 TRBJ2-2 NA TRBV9 TGTGCCAGCAGCGTCAGGGGGCGCGGGGCAACGAACACCGGGGAGCTGTTTTTT CASSVRGRGATNTGELFF
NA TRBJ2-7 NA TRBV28 TGTGCCAGCAGTTCACGGTGGGCAGGGGACCCGTTTACCTACGAGCAGTACTTC CASSSRWAGDPFTYEQYF
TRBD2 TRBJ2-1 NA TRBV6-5 TGTGCCAGCAGTTACCCCAGTAGCGGGAGCGGTGAGCAGTTCTTC CASSYPSSGSGEQFF
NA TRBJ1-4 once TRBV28 TGTGCCAGCAGCACGAGGTCTAGTGAAAAACTGTTTTTT CASSTRSSEKLFF
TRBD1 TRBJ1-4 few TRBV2 TGTGCCAGCAGTGAAGCGGGGACAGGGGGCAAGAGTAATGAAAAACTGTTTTTT CASSEAGTGGKSNEKLFF
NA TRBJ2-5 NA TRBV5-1 TGCGCCAGCAGCTTGGTAGCGGCCGGAGGGGAGACCCAGTACTTC CASSLVAAGGETQYF
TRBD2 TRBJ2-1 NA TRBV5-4 TGTGCCAGCAGCTTGGATGGCGGGAGCTCCTACAATGAGCAGTTCTTC CASSLDGGSSYNEQFF
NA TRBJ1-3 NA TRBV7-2 TGTGCCAGCAGCTCCGGGGGGGGAGGAAACACCATATATTTT CASSSGGGGNTIYF
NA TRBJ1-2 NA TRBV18 TGTGCCAGCTCACCGGGAGTTGACTATGGCTACACCTTC CASSPGVDYGYTF
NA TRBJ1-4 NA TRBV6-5 TGTGCCAGCAGGAAGCGGGGGCTGGCTAATGAAAAACTGTTTTTT CASRKRGLANEKLFF
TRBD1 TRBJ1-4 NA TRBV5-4 TGTGCCAGCAGCTCACTTCAGACAGGGGGGATCGGAAAACTGTTTTTT CASSSLQTGGIGKLFF
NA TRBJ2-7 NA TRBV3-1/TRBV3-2 TGTGCCACCGCAGGGCGGAAAAACTACGAGCAGTACTTC CATAGRKNYEQYF
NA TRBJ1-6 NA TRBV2 TGTGCCAGCAGTGGTGACAGTTACTATAATTCACCCCTCCACTTT CASSGDSYYNSPLHF
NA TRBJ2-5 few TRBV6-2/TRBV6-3 TGTGCCAGCAGTCCCCAGGGGAAGGGAGAGACCCAGTACTTC CASSPQGKGETQYF
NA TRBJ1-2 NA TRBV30 TGTGCCTGGACCCCAGGGCCCCCAGACTATGGCTACACCTTC CAWTPGPPDYGYTF
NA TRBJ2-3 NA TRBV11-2 TGTGCCAGCAGCCCGAGGACTTCCCCCACAGATACGCAGTATTTT CASSPRTSPTDTQYF
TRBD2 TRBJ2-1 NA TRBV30 TGTGCCTGGAGTCCCTCTCGGACTAGCGGAAACAATGAGCAGTTCTTC CAWSPSRTSGNNEQFF
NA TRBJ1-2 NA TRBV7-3 TGTGCCAGCAGCCCAACTGGGGCCCCGAGCTACACCTTC CASSPTGAPSYTF
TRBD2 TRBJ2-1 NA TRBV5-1 TGCGCCAGCAGCATGTTAGCGGGAGCCTACAATGAGCAGTTCTTC CASSMLAGAYNEQFF
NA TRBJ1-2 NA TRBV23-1 TGCGCCAGCACTAATAGAGCCAGGGATGGCTACACCTTC CASTNRARDGYTF
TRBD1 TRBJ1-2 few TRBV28 TGTGCCAGCACAGCTATGGGACAGAACTATGGCTACACCTTC CASTAMGQNYGYTF
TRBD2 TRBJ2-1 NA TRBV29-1 TGCAGCGGTCTAGCGGGAAGAGGCGACGAGCAGTTCTTC CSGLAGRGDEQFF
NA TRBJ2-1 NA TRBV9 TGTGCCAGCAGCGTTTCTCCCTACAATGAGCAGTTCTTC CASSVSPYNEQFF
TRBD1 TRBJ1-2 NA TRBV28 TGTGCCAGCAGTTTATGGGGCTCCGACAGGGGAAACTATGGCTACACCTTC CASSLWGSDRGNYGYTF
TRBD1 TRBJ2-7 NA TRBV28 TGTGCCAGCAGTCCAGGACTGCGGACAGGGGGGCCCTACGAGCAGTACTTC CASSPGLRTGGPYEQYF
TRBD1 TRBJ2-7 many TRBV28 TGTGCCAGCAGCCTCCACAGGGGGCTTGAGCAGTACTTC CASSLHRGLEQYF
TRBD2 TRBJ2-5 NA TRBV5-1 TGCGCCAGCAGCCGTGGGACTAGCGGACACCAAGAGACCCAGTACTTC CASSRGTSGHQETQYF
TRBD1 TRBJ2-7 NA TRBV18 TGTGCCAGCTCACGGGACAGCTACGAGCAGTACTTC CASSRDSYEQYF
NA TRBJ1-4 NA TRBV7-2 TGTGCCAGCAGCCCCGGCAGGGCGGGGAATGAAAAACTGTTTTTT CASSPGRAGNEKLFF
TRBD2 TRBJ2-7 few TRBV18 TGTGCCAGCTCACCACCGACGGGAGGGTACGAGCAGTACTTC CASSPPTGGYEQYF